These 28 T cell receptor beta chains were sequenced from one sample in a study of monozygotic twins with inflammatory bowel disease. TCRdb re-called the 5' RACE reads and catalogs CDR3 proteins one per entry, DNA excluded. Its table lists 420,000 or so distinct CDR3 sequences. Sequenced material: blood. The receptors stem from a human donor with ulcerative colitis or Crohn's disease, or a healthy co-twin of an affected twin (not recorded which).

This rearrangement joins TRBV10-3 to TRBJ2-7; TCRdb proposes TRBD1, but this gene call is untestable without DNA. This CDR3 has 15 residues. Germline CDR1 ENHRY, CDR2 SYGVKD. CDR3: CAIKRAGTSGYEQYF.

The J gene is TRBJ2-1, the V gene TRBV7-6; TCRdb returns TRBD2, unconfirmable since there is no DNA. Germline V CDR1 and CDR2: SGHVS, FNYEAQ. The CDR3 sequence is 17 residues long. The chain's CDR3 is CASSLRTSGSSYNEQFF.

The J gene is TRBJ2-1, the V gene TRBV4-2. Germline values: CDR1 LGHNA, CDR2 YNFKEQ. CDR3 length: 14 amino acids. The CDR3: CASSQERTRSQQFF.

This chain uses TRBV5-1 with TRBJ2-5; checking the TCRdb D call of TRBD1 is not possible without DNA. The CDR3 is 15 residues long. In germline, CDR1 is SGHRS, CDR2 YFSETQ. CDR3 residues: CASSLGTGVRETQYF. The whole variable domain, remainder taken from reference TRBV5-1 and TRBJ2-5, is KAGVTQTPRYLIKTRGQQVTLSCSPISGHRSVSWYQQTPGQGLQFLFEYFSETQRNKGNFPGRFSGRQFSNSRSEMNVSTLELGDSALYLCASSLGTGVRETQYFGPGTRLLVL.

V is TRBV10-3 and J is TRBJ2-1; the TRBD2 assignment by TCRdb is unverifiable without DNA. The germline V gene has CDR1 ENHRY and CDR2 SYGVKD. The CDR3 sequence is 13 residues long. The CDR3 is CAISPGPNLGQFF.

The CDR3 sequence: CASSQRQGASSYNEQFF. The chain carries TRBV18 and TRBJ2-1; TCRdb picks TRBD1, but there is no DNA to check that call. This CDR3 contains 17 residues. Germline values: CDR1 KGHSH, CDR2 LQKENI.

The chain employs TRBV7-9 and TRBJ2-7. The CDR3 covers 16 residues. CDR1 and CDR2 (germline): SEHNR, FQNEAQ (reference sequence). The CDR3 sequence is CASSLAMAHLIYEQYF.

V is TRBV27 and J is TRBJ2-1; the TCRdb D gene call, TRBD2, has no DNA to confirm it. Germline values: CDR1 MNHEY, CDR2 SMNVEV (reference sequence). There are 12 residues in the CDR3. Here the CDR3 reads CASTGLANEQFF.

V and J are TRBV20-1 and TRBJ1-1; TCRdb outputs TRBD1, but without DNA this stays unchecked. Germline V lookup: CDR1 DFQATT, CDR2 SNEGSKA (reference sequence). CDR3 length: 14 residues. This chain's CDR3 is CSAREQGVITEAFF.

The chain links TRBV13 to TRBJ2-7. Germline V gene data show CDR1 as PRHDT and CDR2 as FYEKMQ (reference sequence). There are 14 residues in the CDR3. CDR3: CASSFSGRAYEQYF.

This rearrangement joins TRBV20-1 to TRBJ1-1; TCRdb's assignment of TRBD1 cannot be checked, as there is no DNA. This CDR3 contains 12 residues. Germline V gene sequence: CDR1 DFQATT, CDR2 SNEGSKA (reference sequence). The CDR3 sequence: CSAGTDNTEAFF.

The genes are TRBV7-3 and TRBJ2-3; with no DNA, the TCRdb D assignment of TRBD2 cannot be verified. Germline loops: CDR1 SGHTA, CDR2 FQGTGA. The CDR3 contains 16 residues. The CDR3: CASSLGLATSTDTQYF.

The chain has TRBV12-3 or TRBV12-4 and TRBJ2-1; TCRdb outputs TRBD2, but without DNA this stays unchecked. The CDR3 is 14 amino acids. The CDR3: CASSTGTSYNEQFF.

V and J are TRBV7-2 and TRBJ2-7; TCRdb's D gene call, TRBD1, goes unchecked for lack of DNA. CDR3 length equals 14 residues. Germline-derived CDR1 and CDR2 are SGHTA and FQGNSA. CDR3 sequence reads: CASSPPGRAYEQYF.

The chain is built from TRBV18 and TRBJ1-1; absent DNA, TCRdb's TRBD1 call cannot be checked. Germline V gives CDR1 KGHSH, CDR2 LQKENI. This CDR3 spans 16 amino acids. CDR3 amino acids: CASSPLATGKYTEAFF.

This chain connects TRBV3-1 to TRBJ1-5; the TRBD1 assignment by TCRdb is unverifiable without DNA. Germline V lookup: CDR1 LGHDT, CDR2 YNNKEL (reference sequence). This CDR3 is built from 15 residues. The CDR3 loop is CASSQNPGTGQPQHF.

The genes are TRBV29-1 and TRBJ1-1; TCRdb reports TRBD1, a call that lacks DNA to check it against. Germline CDR1 is SQVTM and CDR2 is ANQGSEA. The length of the CDR3 is 12 residues. The CDR3 loop reads CSVDRVNTEAFF. Looking up the rest from reference TRBV29-1 and TRBJ1-1 gives the full variable domain: SAVISQKPSRDICQRGTSLTIQCQVDSQVTMMFWYRQQPGQSLTLIATANQGSEATYESGFVIDKFPISRPNLTFSTLTVSNMSPEDSSIYLCSVDRVNTEAFFGQGTRLTVV.

The chain is built from TRBV7-2 and TRBJ2-1; TCRdb lists TRBD1, though no DNA is available to test this call. The CDR3 spans 16 residues. Germline assignment: CDR1 SGHTA and CDR2 FQGNSA. The CDR3: CASSPPRGGDYNEQFF. The full variable domain, completed using reference TRBV7-2 and TRBJ2-1, is GAGVSQSPSNKVTEKGKDVELRCDPISGHTALYWYRQSLGQGLEFLIYFQGNSAPDKSGLPSDRFSAERTGGSVSTLTIQRTQQEDSAVYLCASSPPRGGDYNEQFFGPGTRLTVL.

The chain is built from TRBV20-1 and TRBJ2-7. From germline, CDR1 is DFQATT and CDR2 SNEGSKA (reference sequence). There are 12 residues in the CDR3. The CDR3 spells CSARRSLLEQYF.

The chain uses TRBV10-3 and TRBJ1-3. The CDR3 spans 11 residues. CDR1 and CDR2 from the germline V gene are ENHRY and SYGVKD. The CDR3 spells CAISDVDTIYF.

The gene calls are TRBV7-2 and TRBJ2-1; TCRdb picks TRBD1, but there is no DNA to check that call. Germline lookup yields CDR1 SGHTA and CDR2 FQGNSA. The CDR3 has 13 residues. Here the CDR3 reads CASSPGSYNEQFF.

This rearrangement joins TRBV6-5 to TRBJ2-3; without DNA, the TCRdb call of TRBD1 cannot be checked. Germline assignment: CDR1 MNHEY and CDR2 SVGAGI. The length of the CDR3 is 16 residues. CDR3 sequence reads: CASSYSDRGPPDTQYF.

The V gene is TRBV11-2, the J gene TRBJ1-6; TCRdb's D gene call, TRBD1, goes unchecked for lack of DNA. Germline CDR1 is SGHAT and CDR2 is FQNNGV. CDR3 length: 15 amino acids. The CDR3 spells CASSQHRGSSSPLHF.

This chain connects TRBV5-1 to TRBJ1-6; without DNA, the TCRdb call of TRBD1 cannot be checked. This CDR3 is 18 amino acids long. Germline CDR1 SGHRS, CDR2 YFSETQ. The CDR3 spells CASSLDYPAGQRNSPLHF. The variable domain in full, with the rest retrieved from reference TRBV5-1 and TRBJ1-6, is KAGVTQTPRYLIKTRGQQVTLSCSPISGHRSVSWYQQTPGQGLQFLFEYFSETQRNKGNFPGRFSGRQFSNSRSEMNVSTLELGDSALYLCASSLDYPAGQRNSPLHFGNGTRLTVT.

The genes are TRBV28 and TRBJ1-1; TCRdb outputs TRBD1, but without DNA this stays unchecked. The CDR3 extends over 17 amino acids. Germline V CDR1 and CDR2: MDHEN, SYDVKM. The CDR3 here is CASSFILMGGRNTEAFF.

The gene calls are TRBV5-1 and TRBJ2-1; TCRdb's D call of TRBD1 is untestable without DNA. CDR3 length equals 15 residues. The germline gives CDR1 SGHRS, CDR2 YFSETQ. The CDR3 protein is CASRLGTPGKNEQFF.

V gene TRBV14 combines with J gene TRBJ1-1; without DNA, the TCRdb call of TRBD1 cannot be checked. The CDR3 is 14 residues long. Germline loops: CDR1 SGHDN, CDR2 FVKESK. This chain's CDR3 is CASSQFPGGAEAFF.

The CDR3: CASRPRQRNTEAFF. The chain carries TRBV28 and TRBJ1-1; the TCRdb D gene call, TRBD1, has no DNA to confirm it. CDR1 is MDHEN and CDR2 is SYDVKM in the germline V gene. The CDR3 is made up of 14 amino acids. The full variable domain, its missing parts supplied by reference TRBV28 and TRBJ1-1, is DVKVTQSSRYLVKRTGEKVFLECVQDMDHENMFWYRQDPGLGLRLIYFSYDVKMKEKGDIPEGYSVSREKKERFSLILESASTNQTSMYLCASRPRQRNTEAFFGQGTRLTVV.